This T cell receptor (beta chain) was recorded in a study of blood T cell repertoires in COVID-19. Background on the study: Samples came from the United States, Italy and Spain, spanning acute and convalescent COVID-19.

Libraries were prepared by immunoSEQ multiplex PCR; TCRdb keeps only in-frame clonotypes and omits some of them. The sample has fewer than 300,000 clones; roughly nine tenths are singletons. In germline, CDR1 is MNHEY, CDR2 SVGAGI. The CDR3 covers 14 residues. Trimming took off 6 bases at V and 3 bases at J, with 11 bases between the two ends. Sample: peripheral blood. The chain employs TRBV6-5 and TRBJ2-2, with a tentative D call TRBD1 (6 bases). The clonotype comes from a woman aged 25 to 39 with COVID-19, enrolled during active disease. The CDR3 protein is CASSRTAYTGELFF. CDR3 DNA: TGTGCCAGCAGCCGGACAGCTTACACCGGGGAGCTGTTTTTT.